The 23 T cell receptor beta chains presented below share a single source sample, sequenced in a study of blood T cells in healthy people across ages. For the second PCR, which ran for about 6 to 12 cycles, a sample-barcoded 5' primer and a J-beta primer mix were used. TCRdb redid the calling of the 5' RACE reads with MiXCR, one entry per CDR3 protein. The sample lists just under 750,000 distinct CDR3 sequences, 20% to 25% occurring once. Source material: blood. These receptors all come from a man in his sixties or seventies in good health.

CDR3 in DNA: TGTGCCAGCAGCCAGGGCGCAAAATACAATGAGCAGTTCTTC. This sequence encodes CASSQGAKYNEQFF. V is TRBV12-3 or TRBV12-4 and J is TRBJ2-1; perhaps TRBD1 as D (5 bases). The CDR3 spans 14 residues. The ends were cut back, 6 bases at V and 4 bases at J, with 13 bases in the middle.

The table lists this clonotype with a few counts. The chain links TRBV12-3 or TRBV12-4 to TRBJ1-4, with D unclear. The CDR3 loop spans 13 amino acids. Trimming shortened V by 1 base and J by 7 bases, and 7 bases separated the two germline ends. CDR3 nucleotide sequence: TGTGCCAGCAGTTTAGTAGTCATTGAAAAACTGTTTTTT. It yields the protein CASSLVVIEKLFF.

There are a few counts of this clonotype. This chain uses TRBV28 with TRBJ2-5; D gene uncertain. Trimming cost V 3 bases and J 2 bases, with 7 bases left between them. The CDR3 runs 13 residues. The germline gives CDR1 MDHEN, CDR2 SYDVKM. The CDR3 reads CASSFSDQETQYF. CDR3 in DNA: TGTGCCAGCAGTTTCTCTGATCAAGAGACCCAGTACTTC.

There are many counts of this clonotype. This rearrangement joins TRBV5-1 to TRBJ1-4; 10 bases are shared with TRBD1. The V and J ends lost 4 bases and 10 bases, in that order; junction bases with no gene match: 7. Looked up from germline, CDR1 is SGHRS and CDR2 is YFSETQ. CDR3 length: 14 amino acids. The DNA for the CDR3 is TGCGCCAGCAGCGACCGGGACAGGGGTGGAAAACTGTTTTTT. This encodes CASSDRDRGGKLFF. Filled out from reference TRBV5-1 and TRBJ1-4, the complete variable domain reads KAGVTQTPRYLIKTRGQQVTLSCSPISGHRSVSWYQQTPGQGLQFLFEYFSETQRNKGNFPGRFSGRQFSNSRSEMNVSTLELGDSALYLCASSDRDRGGKLFFGSGTQLSVL.

In this sample, this clonotype turned up a few times. V gene TRBV5-1 combines with J gene TRBJ1-2; 8 nucleotides align to TRBD1. The CDR3 contains 14 residues. CDR1 SGHRS and CDR2 YFSETQ come from the germline V gene. The junction had 8 bases not matched to a gene; V was cut back by 4 bases and J by 6 bases. In DNA, the CDR3 is TGCGCCAGCAGCCTACAGGGGGGGACGGATGGCTACACCTTC. As protein: CASSLQGGTDGYTF.

The V and J genes are TRBV12-5 and TRBJ1-1; D gene uncertain. V shed 1 base and J shed 1 base, with 16 bases lying between them. The CDR3 contains 17 residues. The germline gives CDR1 LGHNT, CDR2 FRNRAP. Here the CDR3 reads CASGLGYISGANTEAFF. CDR3 DNA: TGTGCTAGTGGTTTGGGGTACATATCGGGTGCGAACACTGAAGCTTTCTTT.

There are a few counts of this clonotype. The chain carries TRBV16 and TRBJ1-4; D gene ambiguous. Trimming stripped 9 bases from V and 0 bases from J, with 17 bases between. CDR1 and CDR2 from the germline V gene are KGHSY and FQNENV. The CDR3 runs 16 residues. CDR3 in DNA: TGTGCCAGTAAGAGGGCCCCGACCACAACTAATGAAAAACTGTTTTTT. The encoded protein is CASKRAPTTTNEKLFF.

V gene TRBV4-1 combines with J gene TRBJ2-4; D might be TRBD1 (5 bases). Looked up from germline, CDR1 is MGHRA and CDR2 is YSYEKL. Between the trimmed V and J ends, which lost 0 bases and 0 bases, there was a span of 12 bases. The CDR3 is 17 residues long. CDR3 protein: CASSQDPFREAKNIQYF. DNA of the CDR3: TGCGCCAGCAGCCAAGATCCCTTCAGGGAAGCCAAAAACATTCAGTACTTC.

This clonotype occurred a few times. This sequence joins TRBV6-2 or TRBV6-3 and TRBJ2-1; tentatively, D is TRBD1 (5 bases). Germline assignment: CDR1 MNHEY and CDR2 SVGEGT. Deletions cut 5 bases from V and 2 bases from J, with 7 bases between. The CDR3 runs to 13 residues. In DNA form, the CDR3 reads TGTGCCAGCAGTGACAGAGCCTACAATGAGCAGTTCTTC. Protein: CASSDRAYNEQFF.

This clonotype was counted between two and nine times. The chain uses TRBV28 and TRBJ2-1; 7 nucleotides line up with TRBD1. Germline-derived CDR1 and CDR2 are MDHEN and SYDVKM. V was clipped by 7 bases and J by 0 bases; unmatched bases: 9. There are 16 residues in the CDR3. The CDR3 region is CASKRGQYSSYNEQFF. The CDR3 DNA reads TGTGCCAGCAAAAGGGGACAGTATAGCTCCTACAATGAGCAGTTCTTC.

This clonotype appeared a few times. The rearrangement uses TRBV5-8 and TRBJ1-2; D not certain. Germline V lookup: CDR1 SGHTS, CDR2 YDEGEE. The CDR3 sequence is 15 residues long. With 8 bases removed from V and 3 bases from J, the gap between germline ends came to 20 bases. The chain's CDR3 is CASSRAEISYYGYTF. CDR3 sequence (DNA): TGTGCCAGTAGCCGGGCAGAGATATCTTACTATGGCTACACCTTC.

In its sample, this clonotype was seen a few times. The rearrangement links TRBV6-5 to TRBJ1-5; 10 bases align to TRBD1. This CDR3 is built from 15 residues. Germline-derived CDR1 and CDR2 are MNHEY and SVGAGI. The trim removed 6 bases at V and 3 bases at J, leaving 5 bases unmatched. CDR3 nucleotides: TGTGCCAGCAGAAACGACAGGGGGCCCAATCAGCCCCAGCATTTT. Its protein is CASRNDRGPNQPQHF.

The chain links TRBV6-5 to TRBJ2-3, with TRBD2 identical over 15 bases. The CDR3 consists of 16 residues. The germline CDR1 and CDR2 sequences are MNHEY and SVGAGI. The V segment lost 5 bases and the J segment 5 bases; nucleotides outside the gene matches: 5. The CDR3 DNA is TGTGCCAGCAGTCGGACTAGCGGGGGGGCGGTAGATACGCAGTATTTT. Residues: CASSRTSGGAVDTQYF.

The V call is TRBV7-6, the J call TRBJ2-5; TRBD1 matches at 7 bases. Germline V gene data show CDR1 as SGHVS and CDR2 as FNYEAQ. The CDR3 length is 15 residues. After removal of 5 bases from V and 5 bases from J, the junction contained 11 bases not matched to a gene. CDR3: CASSPGQYNFETQYF. Here the CDR3 DNA reads TGTGCCAGCAGCCCGGGACAGTACAATTTTGAGACCCAGTACTTC.

This clonotype has only one observation. The V call is TRBV14, the J call TRBJ1-4; D may be TRBD1 (5 bases). The CDR3 has 14 amino acids. V gave up 1 base and J gave up 11 bases, with 14 bases separating them. Germline CDR1 SGHDN, CDR2 FVKESK. The CDR3 DNA follows: TGTGCCAGCAGCCAAGGGACCGGGACCGCCAAACTGTTTTTT. This codes for CASSQGTGTAKLFF.

Regarding this clonotype: One end of the junction is discordant with germline, which a read error may explain. DNA of the CDR3: TGTGCCAGCAGCGGTACGGGATTTAAGTTCTTC. As protein: CASSGTGFKFF. V is TRBV9 and J is TRBJ2-7, with a possible D match to TRBD2 (5 bases). The CDR3 spans 11 residues. Per the germline V gene, CDR1 is SGDLS and CDR2 is YYNGEE.

There are a few counts of this clonotype. The rearrangement uses TRBV11-2 and TRBJ2-5; no definite D call. In germline, CDR1 is SGHAT, CDR2 FQNNGV. This CDR3 has 14 residues. Between the trimmed V and J ends, which lost 6 bases and 1 base, there was a span of 12 bases. The CDR3 DNA follows: TGTGCCAGCAGGATGTTGGACCGCCAAGAGACCCAGTACTTC. It yields the protein CASRMLDRQETQYF.

The rearrangement joins TRBV7-8 to TRBJ1-1; D remains unclear. V lost 1 base to trimming and J lost 7 bases, with 13 bases between them. Germline CDR1 SGHVS, CDR2 FQNEAQ. CDR3 length: 14 amino acids. CDR3 coding DNA: TGTGCCAGCAGCTTAGGGTTGAGTCCCCGTGAAGCTTTCTTT. Translating gives CASSLGLSPREAFF.

The rearrangement joins TRBV27 to TRBJ2-7; TRBD2 matches 7 bases. This CDR3 is 14 amino acids long. Germline assignment: CDR1 MNHEY and CDR2 SMNVEV (reference sequence). Losses at the gene ends were 4 bases for V and 4 bases for J; bases not matched to a gene: 7. The DNA of the CDR3 is TGTGCCAGCAGTTCAAATCGGGAGGCATACGAGCAGTACGTC. Its translation: CASSSNREAYEQYV.

V gene TRBV20-1 combines with J gene TRBJ2-5, with D unclear. The CDR3 totals 11 residues. Trimming removed 0 bases at V and 6 bases at J, with 5 bases between. The germline V gene encodes CDR1 DFQATT and CDR2 SNEGSKA (reference sequence). The CDR3 loop is CSARDLKTQYF. The CDR3 DNA follows: TGCAGTGCTAGAGATCTGAAGACCCAGTACTTC.

This clonotype showed up just a few times. The chain carries TRBV14 and TRBJ1-2; 7 nucleotides line up with TRBD1. Trimming at V came to 5 bases and at J to 4 bases, leaving 10 bases not matched to a gene. Germline V lookup: CDR1 SGHDN, CDR2 FVKESK. The CDR3 spans 15 residues. The CDR3 reads CASSSQTGQSYGYTF. DNA for the CDR3: TGTGCCAGCAGCTCCCAAACGGGACAGAGCTATGGCTACACCTTC.

This chain uses TRBV18 with TRBJ1-6, with D unclear. The V end lost 3 bases, the J end lost 9 bases, and 9 bases lay between the germline ends. Germline CDR1 reads KGHSH; CDR2 reads LQKENI. The CDR3 consists of 13 residues. The CDR3 DNA follows: TGTGCCAGCTCACCGAGGGTTGGTTCACCCCTCCACTTT. The encoded protein is CASSPRVGSPLHF.

The chain carries TRBV24-1 and TRBJ2-3; TRBD1 agrees at 8 bases. Germline V gene data show CDR1 as KGHDR and CDR2 as SFDVKD. V gave up 5 bases and J gave up 1 base; unmatched junction bases: 4. This CDR3 is 15 amino acids long. CDR3 bases: TGTGCCACCAGTGGGGGGACAGGTCGCACAGATACGCAGTATTTT. This codes for CATSGGTGRTDTQYF.